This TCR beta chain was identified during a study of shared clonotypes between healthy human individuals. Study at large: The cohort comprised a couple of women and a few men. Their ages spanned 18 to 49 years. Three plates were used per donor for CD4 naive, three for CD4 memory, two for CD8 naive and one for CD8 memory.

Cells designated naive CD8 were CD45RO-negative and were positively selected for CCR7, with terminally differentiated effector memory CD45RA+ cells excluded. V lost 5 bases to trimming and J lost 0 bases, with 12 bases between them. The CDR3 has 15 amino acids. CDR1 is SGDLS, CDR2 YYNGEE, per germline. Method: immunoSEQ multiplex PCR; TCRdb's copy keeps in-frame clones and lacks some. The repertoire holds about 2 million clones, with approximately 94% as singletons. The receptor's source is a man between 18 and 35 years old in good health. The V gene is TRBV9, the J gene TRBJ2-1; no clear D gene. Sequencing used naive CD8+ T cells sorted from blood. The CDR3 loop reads CASSLVGSSYNEQFF. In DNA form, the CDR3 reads TGTGCCAGCAGTTTAGTCGGAAGCTCCTACAATGAGCAGTTCTTC. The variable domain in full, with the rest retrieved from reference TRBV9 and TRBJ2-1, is DSGVTQTPKHLITATGQRVTLRCSPRSGDLSVYWYQQSLDQGLQFLIQYYNGEERAKGNILERFSAQQFPDLHSELNLSSLELGDSALYFCASSLVGSSYNEQFFGPGTRLTVL.